This T cell receptor beta chain appears in the sequencing data of a study of shared clonotypes between healthy human individuals. The study, taken as a whole, reports: Clonotypes that were shared across a handful of donors made up around 5% of naive CD4 clonotypes.

Selected positively for CCR7 and CD45RO-negative, naive CD8 cells excluded terminally differentiated effector memory CD45RA+ cells. The assay was immunoSEQ multiplex PCR, and TCRdb's table has in-frame clones only and misses some. This table has 560,000 or so clones, approximately 96% appearing once. V trimming: 6 bases; J trimming: 5 bases; junction bases outside the gene matches: 9. Germline V gene data show CDR1 as SQVTM and CDR2 as ANQGSEA. This CDR3 region has 15 residues. Concerning this clone itself: Its antigen remains unidentified.

This TCR derives from a woman in her thirties in good health. J is TRBJ2-1 and V is TRBV29-1; 11 positions agree with TRBD2. Sequencing was performed on naive CD8+ T cells sorted from blood. The CDR3 DNA follows: TGCAGCGTAGGGCGACTAGCGGGAACTAACAATGAGCAGTTCTTC. Its translation: CSVGRLAGTNNEQFF.